The clone carrying this T cell receptor (beta chain) was counted between two and nine times. Antigen unknown. The germline CDR1 and CDR2 sequences are SQVTM and ANQGSEA. The CDR3 loop spans 14 amino acids. V was trimmed by 1 base and J by 0 bases, leaving 9 bases between them. The sample originates from a study of naive and memory T cell subsets. Study-wide points: TCR counts from RNA may reflect activation-linked expression changes. Over 85% of naive TCR sequences appeared only once after error correction, unlike memory subsets. Possibly reflecting memory cells re-expressing CD45RA, a few larger clonotypes occurred in naive repertoires, especially CD8.

Two oligonucleotides, mixed equimolar, formed the beta constant-region primer covering TRBC1 and TRBC2. Nested alpha and beta constant-region primers with the SP2 primer drove four PCR rounds on ligated cDNA. MiXCR, applied by TCRdb to the UMI-ligation and nested PCR reads, yields one record per CDR3 protein. The data show 130,000 to 150,000 distinct CDR3 sequences, about 15% seen once. This clonotype was sampled from a human donor in good health. This chain uses TRBV29-1 with TRBJ1-1; D is perhaps TRBD1 (5 bases). Material for sequencing was naive CD4+ T cells from blood. The CDR3 nucleotides read TGCAGCGTTGAAGGGCAGGGTATGAACACTGAAGCTTTCTTT. As protein: CSVEGQGMNTEAFF.